Following are 32 T cell receptor beta chains from one sample sequenced in a study of blood T cell repertoires in COVID-19. Produced via immunoSEQ multiplex PCR; TCRdb's table is partial and in-frame only. The sample carries about 140,000 clones, under 90% recorded once. Sequenced material: PBMCs or T cells enriched from blood (not recorded which). The receptors were gathered from a woman aged 18 to 35 who had been exposed to COVID-19.

This clone has just one count. The J gene is TRBJ1-2, the V gene TRBV11-2; D unclear. CDR3 size: 17 residues. V lost 6 bases and J lost 0, with 20 bases in between. The germline V gene has CDR1 SGHAT and CDR2 FQNNGV. As DNA, the CDR3 is TGTGCCAGCAGGCAAGGAGGTTCTGGATTAGCTAACTATGGCTACACCTTC. Its protein is CASRQGGSGLANYGYTF.

J is TRBJ1-3 and V is TRBV15; D is unclear. V lost 1 base, J lost 0 bases, and 10 bases lay in between. CDR3 size: 16 residues. Germline V gene data show CDR1 as LNHNV and CDR2 as YYDKDF (reference sequence). CDR3 DNA: TGTGCCACCAGCAGAGCGGGTCTACTCTCTGGAAACACCATATATTTT. Amino acids: CATSRAGLLSGNTIYF. Using reference TRBV15 and TRBJ1-3 for the parts outside the CDR3, the full variable domain is DAMVIQNPRYQVTQFGKPVTLSCSQTLNHNVMYWYQQKSSQAPKLLFHYYDKDFNNEADTPDNFQSRRPNTSFCFLDIRSPGLGDTAMYLCATSRAGLLSGNTIYFGEGSWLTVV.

In nucleotides, the CDR3 is TGTGCCAGCAGCAATCGGGGACAGGAAGTTAATGAAAAACTGTTTTTT. Translation gives CASSNRGQEVNEKLFF. V gene TRBV21-1 combines with J gene TRBJ1-4; TRBD1 is taken as the D call from the table, unchecked against the DNA. TRBV21-1 is classified as a pseudogene. The CDR3 contains 16 residues.

This chain links TRBV11-2 with TRBJ1-5; 8 bases align to TRBD1. The CDR3 totals 15 residues. After removal of 5 bases from V and 0 bases from J, the junction contained 3 bases not matched to a gene. Germline assignment: CDR1 SGHAT and CDR2 FQNNGV. The CDR3, as DNA: TGTGCCAGCAGCCCCACAGGGGGTAGCAATCAGCCCCAGCATTTT. Its translation is CASSPTGGSNQPQHF.

This chain connects TRBV7-3 to TRBJ2-1, with 10 positions matching TRBD2. Germline values: CDR1 SGHTA, CDR2 FQGTGA. The CDR3 is 15 residues long. The junction had 7 bases not matched to a gene; V was cut back by 2 bases and J by 9 bases. The CDR3 spells CASSLVLAGFSEQFF. CDR3 nucleotide sequence: TGTGCCAGCAGCTTAGTACTAGCGGGATTTTCTGAGCAGTTCTTC.

This clone was detected only a few times. The rearrangement uses TRBV19 and TRBJ1-2, with 8 bases identical to TRBD1. Germline CDR1 reads LNHDA; CDR2 reads SQIVND (reference sequence). V gave up 9 bases and J gave up 8 bases; unmatched junction bases: 11. This CDR3 is 13 amino acids long. The chain's CDR3 is CASRRQQGGGYTF. CDR3 in DNA: TGTGCCAGCCGAAGGCAACAGGGGGGCGGCTACACCTTC.

V is TRBV5-4 and J is TRBJ2-7; D perhaps matches TRBD1 (5 bases). The CDR3 is 12 amino acids. Per the germline V gene, CDR1 is SGHNT and CDR2 is YYREEE (reference sequence). V was shortened by 2 bases and J by 2 bases, with 5 bases between the two germline ends. The chain's CDR3 is CASSLGAYEQYF. The CDR3 nucleotides are TGTGCCAGCAGCTTAGGGGCCTACGAGCAGTACTTC.

The rearrangement uses TRBV10-3 and TRBJ1-1; TRBD1 is a possible D gene (5 bases). Germline CDR1 reads ENHRY; CDR2 reads SYGVKD. This CDR3 contains 13 residues. V was shortened by 4 bases and J by 7 bases, with 13 bases between the two germline ends. In DNA form, the CDR3 reads TGTGCCATCAGTGGGGGTCCGACAGTTGAAGCTTTCTTT. It specifies CAISGGPTVEAFF.

V is TRBV4-3 and J is TRBJ1-1, with 7 bases fitting TRBD1. The length of the CDR3 is 14 residues. After removal of 4 bases from V and 6 bases from J, the junction contained 8 bases not matched to a gene. Germline V CDR1 and CDR2: LGHNA, YSLEER. The CDR3 DNA reads as TGCGCCAGCAGCCCTAACCAGGGGGTGGCTGAAGCTTTCTTT. Amino acids: CASSPNQGVAEAFF.

The chain links TRBV28 to TRBJ1-5, with D unclear. The CDR3 is made up of 12 amino acids. V gave up 6 bases and J gave up 9 bases, with 12 bases separating them. Germline V CDR1 and CDR2: MDHEN, SYDVKM. Here the CDR3 reads CASRVLLGPQHF. The CDR3 bases are TGTGCCAGCAGGGTGCTCCTAGGGCCCCAGCATTTT.

The V and J genes are TRBV5-4 and TRBJ1-2, with D hard to call. CDR1 is SGHNT and CDR2 is YYREEE in the germline V gene (reference sequence). The length of the CDR3 is 14 residues. V shed 2 bases and J shed 3 bases, with 11 bases lying between them. CDR3 region: CASSLPGEDYGYTF. Written as DNA, the CDR3 is TGTGCCAGCAGCTTACCCGGAGAAGACTATGGCTACACCTTC.

The rearrangement uses TRBV20-1 and TRBJ2-7, with 10 bases matching TRBD1. The trim removed 6 bases at V and 7 bases at J, leaving 9 bases unmatched. This CDR3 region has 13 residues. The germline V gene encodes CDR1 DFQATT and CDR2 SNEGSKA (reference sequence). As DNA, the CDR3 is TGCAGTGCCAGTCCGGGACAGGGGAGGGAGCAGTACTTC. As protein: CSASPGQGREQYF.

Here the CDR3 reads CSVESGTSLEQFF. Written as DNA, the CDR3 is TGCAGCGTTGAATCCGGGACTAGCCTTGAGCAGTTCTTC. The chain uses TRBV29-1 and TRBJ2-1; 9 bases are shared with TRBD2. CDR3 size: 13 residues. With V trimmed by 2 bases and J by 9 bases, 5 bases remained unmatched. Germline V gene sequence: CDR1 SQVTM, CDR2 ANQGSEA.

The rearrangement uses TRBV10-3 and TRBJ1-5; no clear D. CDR1 and CDR2 (germline): ENHRY, SYGVKD. Trimming cost V 8 bases and J 3 bases, with 8 bases left between them. CDR3 length: 12 residues. DNA for the CDR3: TGTGCCATCTCAGAGGACAATCAGCCCCAGCATTTT. Residues: CAISEDNQPQHF.

This clone came up once. The gene calls are TRBV7-8 and TRBJ1-1; TRBD1 might be the D (5 bases). From germline, CDR1 is SGHVS and CDR2 FQNEAQ. Trimming left V 0 bases short and J 10 bases short, with 21 bases between. This CDR3 region has 16 residues. The chain's CDR3 is CASSLAGRVGWGGAFF. Here the CDR3 DNA reads TGTGCCAGCAGCTTAGCTGGCCGAGTCGGATGGGGGGGAGCTTTCTTT.

The chain combines TRBV10-3 with TRBJ1-3, with D maybe TRBD1 (5 bases). Trimming took 6 bases from V and 0 from J, leaving 24 bases between them. Per germline, CDR1 ENHRY and CDR2 SYGVKD. The CDR3 covers 19 residues. Here the CDR3 reads CAISDLGGLTSSSGNTIYF. The CDR3 DNA sequence: TGTGCCATCAGCGATCTGGGGGGACTGACATCGAGCTCTGGAAACACCATATATTTT.

This chain uses TRBV21-1 with TRBJ2-4; TRBD1 is taken as the D call from the table, unchecked against the DNA. TRBV21-1 is labeled a pseudogene. The length of the CDR3 is 16 residues. In nucleotides, the CDR3 is TGTGCCAGCAGCAGACCCGGGACAGGGGCCAAAAACATTCAGTACTTC. Translated, it gives CASSRPGTGAKNIQYF.

The J gene is TRBJ1-3, the V gene TRBV10-3, with 7 nucleotides matching TRBD1. The CDR3 runs 18 residues. Germline V gene sequence: CDR1 ENHRY, CDR2 SYGVKD. V lost 6 bases and J lost 0; bases outside the gene matches: 14. CDR3 DNA sequence: TGTGCCATCAGCCGGACAGGCGAACTCCTGCTCTCTGGAAACACCATATATTTT. Translating gives CAISRTGELLLSGNTIYF.

The chain combines TRBV9 with TRBJ2-3; TRBD1 agrees at 7 bases. The V and J ends lost 1 base and 4 bases, in that order; junction bases with no gene match: 15. There are 18 residues in the CDR3. CDR1 is SGDLS, CDR2 YYNGEE, per germline. In nucleotides, the CDR3 is TGTGCCAGCAGCGTAACTAGTAGGGGACAGAAGGAGTCAGATACGCAGTATTTT. Translating it yields CASSVTSRGQKESDTQYF.

The rearrangement links TRBV7-6 to TRBJ2-7; D is perhaps TRBD2 (5 bases). The CDR3 sequence is 14 residues long. Germline V gene data show CDR1 as SGHVS and CDR2 as FNYEAQ. V gave up 1 base and J gave up 3 bases, with 10 bases separating them. The CDR3 is CASSLGGNSYEQYF. In DNA, the CDR3 is TGTGCCAGCAGCTTAGGAGGGAATAGCTACGAGCAGTACTTC.

The rearrangement uses TRBV11-2 and TRBJ2-1; D perhaps matches TRBD2 (5 bases). Germline assignment: CDR1 SGHAT and CDR2 FQNNGV. V was pared by 5 bases and J by 10 bases, with 15 bases between. The length of the CDR3 is 13 residues. The CDR3 DNA sequence: TGTGCCAGCAGCCCGCAGCTCTCTAGCGAGCAGTTCTTC. Amino acid sequence: CASSPQLSSEQFF.

The rearrangement uses TRBV14 and TRBJ1-2, with TRBD1 matching 11 bases. V trimming: 4 bases; J trimming: 4 bases; junction bases outside the gene matches: 8. The V gene's germline CDR1 is SGHDN and CDR2 FVKESK. The CDR3 totals 16 residues. As DNA, the CDR3 is TGTGCCAGCAGCCCACTTGGGACAGGGGGTATCTATGGCTACACCTTC. Translated, it gives CASSPLGTGGIYGYTF.

The rearrangement links TRBV18 to TRBJ1-1; TRBD1 matches 11 bases. The V and J ends lost 3 bases and 0 bases, in that order; junction bases with no gene match: 3. The CDR3 extends over 16 amino acids. The V gene's germline CDR1 is KGHSH and CDR2 LQKENI. The CDR3 is CASSPGQGGMNTEAFF. CDR3 DNA sequence: TGTGCCAGCTCACCGGGACAGGGGGGGATGAACACTGAAGCTTTCTTT.

The chain has TRBV4-3 and TRBJ2-1, with D possibly being TRBD2 (6 bases). Trimming shortened V by 0 bases and J by 9 bases, and 12 bases separated the two germline ends. Germline V gives CDR1 LGHNA, CDR2 YSLEER. The length of the CDR3 is 14 residues. The CDR3 sequence: CASSQDRDFGEQFF. The CDR3 coding sequence is TGCGCCAGCAGCCAAGACCGGGACTTTGGTGAGCAGTTCTTC.

This clone occurred many times. The chain recombines TRBV27 with TRBJ1-2, with TRBD1 matching 10 bases. Germline CDR1 is MNHEY and CDR2 is SMNVEV (reference sequence). V was clipped by 4 bases and J by 6 bases; unmatched bases: 8. The CDR3 covers 15 residues. The CDR3 bases are TGTGCCAGCAGTTCCCGGACAGGGGGGGTACATGGCTACACCTTC. Translation gives CASSSRTGGVHGYTF.

This clone was counted a few times. This chain links TRBV6-2 or TRBV6-3 with TRBJ2-7; possibly TRBD2 for D (6 bases). The V end was cut by 0 bases, the J end by 5 bases, with 14 bases between. This CDR3 has 15 residues. Germline-derived CDR1 and CDR2 are MNHEY and SVGEGT. The CDR3 DNA follows: TGTGCCAGCAGTTACTCCTCCGGGAGTTCAAACGAGCAGTACTTC. Translated, it gives CASSYSSGSSNEQYF.

The chain recombines TRBV28 with TRBJ1-5; a weak D match, TRBD1 (5 bases). Per the germline V gene, CDR1 is MDHEN and CDR2 is SYDVKM. V lost 3 bases and J 0 bases, leaving 9 bases between the germline ends. CDR3 length: 15 amino acids. CDR3 nucleotides: TGTGCCAGCAGTTTTCTCCAGGGTAGCAATCAGCCCCAGCATTTT. Its protein is CASSFLQGSNQPQHF.

A note on this clone: Its ends do not fully match the called genes, so a read error is possible. The V call is TRBV6-5, the J call TRBJ2-7, with 8 bases lining up with TRBD1. Germline V lookup: CDR1 MNHEY, CDR2 SVGAGI. This CDR3 contains 11 residues. CDR3 loop: CASSHGTGASF. Here the CDR3 DNA reads TGTGCCAGCAGTCACGGGACAGGTGCTTCATTC.

The rearrangement joins TRBV11-3 to TRBJ2-3, with TRBD2 identical over 13 bases. The length of the CDR3 is 15 residues. The J segment lost 4 bases and the V segment lost 4 bases, leaving 2 bases of the junction unmatched. Germline V lookup: CDR1 SGHNT, CDR2 YENEEA. The CDR3 region is CASSSGLAGSDTQYF. The DNA of the CDR3 is TGTGCCAGCAGCTCGGGACTAGCGGGATCAGATACGCAGTATTTT.

The chain couples TRBV30 to TRBJ1-3; TRBD1 matches 7 bases. Germline CDR1 is GTSNPN and CDR2 is SVGIG (reference sequence). The J segment lost 2 bases and the V segment lost 5 bases, leaving 3 bases of the junction unmatched. CDR3 length: 13 amino acids. The CDR3 DNA sequence: TGTGCCTGGGGGGACAGCGCTGGAAACACCATATATTTT. Translating it yields CAWGDSAGNTIYF.

J is TRBJ2-7 and V is TRBV7-2; 7 positions agree with TRBD2. This CDR3 comprises 14 residues. Germline-derived CDR1 and CDR2 are SGHTA and FQGNSA. Trimming removed 5 bases from V and 2 bases from J; junction bases left unmatched: 6. CDR3 DNA: TGTGCCAGCAGCCCTAGCGGACGCACCTACGAGCAGTACTTC. Amino acids: CASSPSGRTYEQYF.

V gene TRBV11-2 combines with J gene TRBJ2-5; 9 nucleotides line up with TRBD1. This CDR3 is 19 amino acids long. CDR1 is SGHAT, CDR2 FQNNGV, per germline. V dropped 4 bases and J dropped 2; count of bases not matched to a gene: 17. CDR3 residues: CASSSTRDRVLFRQETQYF. The CDR3 DNA sequence: TGTGCCAGCAGCTCTACCCGGGACAGGGTATTATTTAGGCAAGAGACCCAGTACTTC. The full variable domain, rest sourced from reference TRBV11-2 and TRBJ2-5, is EAGVAQSPRYKIIEKRQSVAFWCNPISGHATLYWYQQILGQGPKLLIQFQNNGVVDDSQLPKDRFSAERLKGVDSTLKIQPAKLEDSAVYLCASSSTRDRVLFRQETQYFGPGTRLLVL.